Below, one TCR beta chain is given with its context. Its cognate antigen has yet to be identified. Library preparation used the immunoSEQ multiplex PCR assay. For the multiplex PCR, a mixture combining 60 forward primers for TCR Vbeta segments and 13 reverse primers for TCR Jbeta segments was used. The CDR3 region of rearranged TCR beta genes was amplified from genomic DNA with a multiplex PCR assay. Amplified TCR beta libraries were sequenced as 87-base-pair reads on the Illumina HiSeq System. As for the original processing: Across the 666 repertoires, a later analysis counted tens of millions of unique TCR beta chains, around 10 million of which were shared by at least two donors. Raw reads were error-corrected and collapsed into unique sequences with a nearest-neighbor algorithm that merged closely related sequences to remove PCR and sequencing errors. To assign V, D and J gene segments, CDR3 sequences were aligned to IMGT reference sequences. For a sequence to be retained, a match of at least six nucleotides to both a V gene segment and a J gene segment was required. A rearrangement counted as productive if the CDR3 had no stop codons and remained in frame with V and J, and every other rearrangement counted as non-productive. CDR3 was defined according to IMGT convention as the region running from the second conserved V-encoded cysteine to the conserved J-encoded phenylalanine. In an earlier analysis of around 540 of the donors, sequences lacking an unambiguous match to a single V gene segment were excluded. An earlier analysis of several hundred of the donors called V segments functional above 56.7% productive rearrangements and segregating when the between-donor standard deviation exceeded 5%. A statistical classification framework was built to diagnose cytomegalovirus status from the catalog of TCR beta chain sequences. In a later analysis, TCR nucleotide sequences were compared against IMGT/GENE-DB human TR gene sequences so that V and J genes could be assigned. A later analysis assigned CDR3 sequences and most-parsimonious VDJ recombination scenarios with the TCRdist pipeline. A later analysis defined each TCR beta chain by its CDR3 amino acid sequence plus V-gene family, and excluded reads lacking a unique V-gene family. A later analysis removed roughly 590 highly shared, low-generation-probability nucleotide sequences to deal with suspected cross-contamination and a sequencing artifact. In a later analysis, a clonal expansion index was calculated for each public chain from normalized within-repertoire ranks of inferred template counts. In a later analysis, generation probabilities were computed using a VDJ recombination model fitted to out-of-frame rearrangements, and the results were checked against IGoR. In a later analysis, TCR-TCR, TCR-HLA and TCR-CMV co-occurrence was scored with hypergeometric tests, and a repertoire-size bias correction was applied to TCR pairs. To estimate false discovery rates, a later analysis permuted the HLA or CMV assignments 20 times. In a later analysis, co-occurring TCRs were grouped with DBSCAN, and TCRdist sequence similarity was added when clustering was performed within HLA-allele-positive subsets. Repertoires with fewer than 30,000 or more than 120,000 public chains were left out of co-occurrence clustering, as were several repertoires with anomalous nucleotide sharing. Held by TCRdb, this immuneACCESS table contains in-frame sequences only and omits some clones. Under half of the omission traces to an unresolved V gene where checked; the cause of the rest is unknown. The V and J calls and clone size come from that table; D and trimming were worked out from the DNA. The sample's table covers over 100,000 clones. 6.8% of the sample belongs to the ten largest clones.

This record comes from a study of cytomegalovirus exposure and HLA in healthy donors (dated by TCRdb to between 2016 and 2019). Notes on the research overall: An earlier analysis of some 600 of the donors reported about 260 Gb of sequence data and around 110 million unique TCR beta sequences obtained from approximately 180 million T cells. The number of donors typed differed by locus, with roughly 629-640 for A, B, C, DRB1 and DQB1, 522 for DQA1, some 570 for DPA1, and over 400 for DPB1. Among the 398 genotyped donors, roughly 80% belonged to the genetic ancestry cluster associated with self-reported Caucasian donors. Across 300 to 400 genotyped donors of the cohort, an average of approximately 240,000 unique TCR beta nucleotide sequences per donor were sequenced, and roughly a sixth of those sequences were non-productive. A later analysis re-analyzed previously published TCR beta repertoires from roughly 600 donors and added high-resolution HLA genotyping to study TCR occurrence patterns. The study used immunosequencing to profile the T cell repertoires of several hundred subjects and linked those repertoires to cytomegalovirus serostatus. The study aimed to test whether cataloging public T cell receptors could reveal signatures of past pathogen exposure. Donor age, sex, ethnicity and CMV serostatus were compiled together with the repertoire data. A later genetic analysis took genome-wide SNP genotypes for about 60% of the roughly 670 donors and used that subset as a discovery cohort. Roughly 300 gigabases of sequencing data and roughly 90 million unique TCR sequences were included in an early release covering about 700 HLA-typed donors. An earlier analysis of about 620 of the donors applied high-throughput TCR beta sequencing to assess whether each TCR beta V gene segment acted as functional or pseudogenic. Besides the first cohort of roughly 640 subjects, a separate validation cohort made up of roughly 120 different subjects was used. Rather than using new phenotypic data, the later analysis identified candidate immune exposures from TCR beta sequences and from how often those sequences occurred across donors. Class I and class II HLA loci were covered by the typing at four-digit resolution. The study combined high-throughput TCR immunosequencing, statistical association of individual TCRs with disease status, and machine learning to predict cytomegalovirus infection status. Every repertoire in the discovery cohort had been generated on one and the same sequencing platform. Five DR-DQ haplotypes were handled as single units for association and clustering because linkage in the cohort was strong.

Trimming removed 1 base from V and 1 base from J, leaving 4 bases between the germline ends. CDR1 SGHTA and CDR2 FQGTGA are derived from the germline V gene. From the cysteine through the phenylalanine, the CDR3 covers 13 amino acids. The DNA shown is the 39-base CDR3, in frame from base 1. The cohort comprised some 700 healthy bone marrow donors. Cohort members were all nominally healthy when sampled, although unrecorded immune exposures were likely present. The donor was CMV seropositive and belonged to the group of about 290 seropositive cohort members. Every donor gave a peripheral blood sample, and the peripheral blood mononuclear cells from that sample were used for TCR beta sequencing. Genomic DNA was extracted from the blood cell samples with the Qiagen DNeasy Blood Extraction Kit. General study outcomes and caveats: The authors suggested that the approach could potentially be extended to other disease states and immunological phenotypes. This cohort had only TCR beta chains sequenced, and the lack of alpha or paired-chain data limited which features could be detected. Compared with the approximately 710-donor mean, donors in an Asian-associated ancestry cluster had fewer N-insertions in productive TCRs, according to a later genetic analysis. The study listed 164 TCR beta chains as associated with cytomegalovirus. The classifier was reported to diagnose cytomegalovirus status with high specificity and sensitivity in both the original cohort and the validation cohort. Sequencing depth was assumed to be roughly uniform across donors in the presence/absence analyses, though that assumption may not hold. In a later analysis, the rate of TCR association differed among HLA loci, with DRB1 alleles having the most associated TCRs and HLA-C alleles having the fewest. A later analysis reported that several top co-occurrence clusters appeared linked to parvovirus B19, influenza, CMV and Epstein-Barr virus. A later analysis found that HLA-associated TCR beta chains were more clonally expanded and had lower generation probabilities than equally common non-associated chains. Strong co-occurrence of HLA alleles, especially DR and DQ, made assigning TCR associations to individual alleles difficult. For the cohort, immune exposure information was limited to CMV serostatus. Because counts were too low, seventeen rarely observed V segments, including chromosome 9 orphons, were excluded from the earlier analysis of around 590 of the donors. Specific HLA alleles were associated with 16,951 TCR beta sequences at a false discovery rate of 0.05 in a later analysis. Three of the identified cytomegalovirus-associated TCR beta chains were confirmed in vitro to be specific for cytomegalovirus antigens. In a later genetic analysis, a missense DCLRE1C variant was associated with V-gene and J-gene trimming of TCR beta chains, and the association was replicated in an independent cohort. Most TCR sequences were observed very rarely across donors, whereas some public TCRs were present in many individuals. Some IMGT-functional V segments, including TRBV6-2 and TRBV6-3, could not be told apart with the 87-base-pair reads, so those segments were excluded. A cluster of highly shared sequence variants was judged likely to be a technical artifact of the sequencing pipeline. According to a later analysis, most CMV-associated TCR beta chains appeared to be HLA-restricted, and the HLA associations seemed to be driven largely by CMV exposure. Correlated functional status among segregating V segments might reflect linkage disequilibrium, but an unknown experimental factor could not be ruled out. An earlier analysis of around 500 of the donors showed that most TCR beta V segments appeared in productive rearrangements either about 87% or about 30% of the time, which broadly matched IMGT annotations. A further reported finding was that TCR beta sequences accurately predicted the HLA-A and HLA-B alleles for most subjects in the first cohort. HLA typing was unavailable for some donors at each locus, so association tests used only the typed subset.

This receptor was identified in a man aged 35-49 years in good health and CMV-seropositive. The chain is assembled from TRBV7-3 and TRBJ1-1; too little of a D gene remains to name it. What was sequenced was PBMCs. The CDR3 region reads CASSLRGNTEAFF. The nucleotides read TGTGCCAGCAGCTTAAGAGGGAACACTGAAGCTTTCTTT.